This T cell receptor (beta chain) was retrieved from a study of blood T cell repertoires in COVID-19. For the study at large: COVID-19 samples, acute and convalescent, were from the United States, Italy and Spain. The analysed material was cDNA or gDNA that came from T cells, B-cell-depleted T cells, or PBMCs.

The Seattle site enrolled patients during active infection and followed them longitudinally. Per the authors' pipeline: Amplifying reference gene primers gave estimates of nucleated cell counts. Sequencing was performed with immunoSEQ multiplex PCR; in TCRdb, only in-frame clones are kept and a portion is missing. V, J and clone size were drawn from that table, and D and trimming were deduced from the DNA. The sample yields 410,000 or so clones, roughly 90% seen once. V shed 6 bases, J shed 7 bases, and the junction held 9 bases outside the gene matches. Per germline, CDR1 MDHEN and CDR2 SYDVKM. The CDR3 is 15 amino acids.

The TCR sequence derives from a woman aged 40 to 50 with COVID-19, enrolled during active disease. The sequenced sample was peripheral blood. The chain couples TRBV28 to TRBJ1-6, with 7 positions matching TRBD1. The CDR3 bases are TGTGCCAGCAGACCCTACAGGGGAGGCAATTCACCCCTCCACTTT. As protein: CASRPYRGGNSPLHF.